This T cell receptor beta chain was observed in a study of blood T cells in healthy people across ages. At the level of the study: Template-switching capture recovered about one barcoded beta molecule per two T cells. General study findings and limits: No one knew whether donors had CMV, which possibly confounded expanded clonotype changes.

Combining a sample-barcoded 5' primer with a J-beta primer mix, a second PCR ran for about 6 to 12 cycles. Each of the cDNA molecules was tagged by a template-switch adaptor with 12 random nucleotides. TCRdb recomputed calls from the 5' RACE reads with MiXCR, one row per CDR3 protein. Of 450,000 to 700,000 distinct CDR3 sequences listed, about 25% were seen once; the top ten hold under 20%. V lost 6 bases and J lost 4; bases outside the gene matches: 18. Looked up from germline, CDR1 is MNHNS and CDR2 is SASEGT. The CDR3 has 17 residues. This clonotype was seen a few times. Its target is unknown. Each donor supplied roughly 9.2 milliliters of peripheral blood.

This receptor was identified in a woman aged 70-85 years in good health. Sequencing was carried out using blood. This sequence joins TRBV6-1 and TRBJ2-7, with TRBD1 matching 7 bases. The CDR3 loop reads CASSNHPPGQTLYEQYF. CDR3 nucleotides: TGTGCCAGCAGCAATCACCCACCGGGACAGACACTTTACGAGCAGTACTTC.